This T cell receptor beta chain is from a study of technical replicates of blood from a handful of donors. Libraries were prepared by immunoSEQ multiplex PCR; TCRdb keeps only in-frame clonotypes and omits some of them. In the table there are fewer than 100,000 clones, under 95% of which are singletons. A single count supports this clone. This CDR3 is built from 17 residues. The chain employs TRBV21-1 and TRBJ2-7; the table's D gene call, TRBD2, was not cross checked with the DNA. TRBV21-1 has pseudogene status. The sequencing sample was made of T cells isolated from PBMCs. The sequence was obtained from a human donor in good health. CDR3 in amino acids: CASKHPTSGGPSYEQYF. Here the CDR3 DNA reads TGTGCCAGCAAACATCCAACTAGCGGGGGGCCCTCCTACGAGCAGTACTTC.